These T cell receptor beta chains were read from a single sample in a study of graft-versus-host responses after intestinal transplantation. Clones were sequenced by immunoSEQ multiplex PCR, and TCRdb holds only the in-frame ones, with some missing. There are more than 15,000 clones in the sample; almost 80% occur only once, and 6.5% to 8.5% lies in the top ten. The source was ileum tissue, collected approximately 61 weeks after intestinal transplant. The receptors shown here come from a human patient who received an intestinal transplant, so some T cells may come from the graft donor. Each CDR3 is given with its conserved first and last residue. The D gene is left open where the match is weak. Only part of the rows carry a size: once, few, many, or a class if the clone is expanded.

V gene	D gene	J gene	clone size	CDR3 protein	CDR3 DNA
TRBV5-6	TRBD2	TRBJ2-7	.	CASSFLTSALYEQYF	TGTGCCAGCAGCTTCCTGACTAGCGCACTATACGAGCAGTACTTC
TRBV5-1	.	TRBJ1-2	.	CASTEGDTYGYTF	TGCGCCAGCACGGAAGGGGACACCTATGGCTACACCTTC
TRBV11-2	TRBD1	TRBJ2-7	.	CASSFSRQGSYEQYF	TGTGCCAGCAGCTTTTCCCGACAGGGGTCCTACGAGCAGTACTTC
TRBV7-9	TRBD1	TRBJ2-5	once	CASSTLTGEQYF	TGTGCCAGCAGCACTCTTACAGGGGAGCAGTACTTC
TRBV6-6	.	TRBJ2-1	.	CASSAGANNEQFF	TGTGCCAGCAGTGCGGGCGCTAACAATGAGCAGTTCTTC
TRBV7-2	.	TRBJ1-5	.	CASSLVGGRGSNQPQHF	TGTGCCAGCAGCTTAGTGGGAGGGAGGGGGAGCAATCAGCCCCAGCATTTT
TRBV7-6	.	TRBJ1-2	.	CASSSGTGNYGYTF	TGTGCCAGCAGCTCGGGGACGGGCAACTATGGCTACACCTTC
TRBV25-1	.	TRBJ1-1	.	CATSVMAGDFRNTEAFF	TGTGCCACCTCGGTGATGGCAGGGGATTTTAGGAACACTGAAGCTTTCTTT
TRBV4-1	.	TRBJ2-1	.	CASSQEYRSLNEQFF	TGCGCCAGCAGCCAAGAGTATCGGAGTTTGAATGAGCAGTTCTTC
TRBV7-7	.	TRBJ2-6	.	CASSYGAKCHKSRANVLTF	TGTGCCAGCAGCTATGGAGCTAAGTGCCACAAAAGTCGGGCCAACGTCCTGACTTTC
TRBV29-1	TRBD1	TRBJ1-1	few	CSAPRGGDAEAFF	TGCAGCGCCCCCAGGGGGGGGGACGCTGAAGCTTTCTTT
TRBV11-2	.	TRBJ2-5	.	CASSRNPGHQETQYF	TGTGCCAGCAGTCGAAACCCGGGACACCAAGAGACCCAGTACTTC
TRBV5-1	.	TRBJ2-7	.	CASSAGGEQYF	TGCGCCAGCAGCGCAGGAGGCGAGCAGTACTTC
TRBV18	.	TRBJ1-2	.	CASSLEGGGYGYTF	TGTGCCAGCTCCCTTGAGGGGGGTGGCTATGGCTACACCTTC
TRBV7-9	TRBD1	TRBJ2-6	.	CASSLWGQGEGANVLTF	TGTGCCAGCAGCTTATGGGGACAGGGGGAAGGGGCCAACGTCCTGACTTTC
TRBV11-2	TRBD2	TRBJ2-3	.	CASSLAAGGATDTQYF	TGTGCCAGCAGCTTAGCAGCGGGGGGGGCCACAGATACGCAGTATTTT
TRBV9	TRBD2	TRBJ2-5	.	CASSVAGTSGEETQYF	TGTGCCAGCAGCGTAGCCGGGACTAGCGGGGAAGAGACCCAGTACTTC
TRBV11-2	TRBD2	TRBJ2-5	.	CASNLIAGETQYF	TGTGCCAGCAACCTAATAGCGGGAGAGACCCAGTACTTC
TRBV4-1	TRBD1	TRBJ1-2	.	CASSQDRGQGWGYTF	TGCGCCAGCAGCCAAGATAGAGGACAGGGTTGGGGCTACACCTTC
TRBV6-1	.	TRBJ2-7	.	CASGFNSGSSYEQYF	TGTGCCAGCGGATTTAATTCTGGTTCCTCCTACGAGCAGTACTTC
TRBV6-1	.	TRBJ2-7	.	CASRYYEQYF	TGTGCCAGCAGATACTACGAGCAGTACTTC
TRBV11-2	.	TRBJ2-2	few	CASSLDGAANTGELFF	TGTGCCAGCAGCTTAGACGGGGCGGCGAACACCGGGGAGCTGTTTTTT
TRBV6-6	TRBD1	TRBJ1-6	.	CASRDRESLHF	TGTGCCAGCAGGGACAGGGAGTCCCTCCACTTT
TRBV29-1	TRBD1	TRBJ1-2	.	CSVGTGGSGYTF	TGCAGCGTTGGGACAGGAGGGAGTGGCTACACCTTC
TRBV19	.	TRBJ2-3	.	CASSATDTQYF	TGTGCCAGTAGTGCGACAGATACGCAGTATTTT
TRBV7-9	.	TRBJ2-4	.	CASSLDYPIQYF	TGTGCCAGCAGCTTAGACTACCCCATTCAGTACTTC
TRBV27	.	TRBJ1-2	.	CASRKGDYGYTF	TGTGCCAGCAGGAAGGGGGACTATGGCTACACCTTC
TRBV9	.	TRBJ2-3	.	CASSATGVPTDTQYF	TGTGCCAGCAGCGCCACGGGGGTCCCCACAGATACGCAGTATTTT
TRBV7-9	TRBD1	TRBJ1-2	.	CASSPGTGGLGGYTF	TGTGCCAGCAGCCCCGGGACAGGGGGCTTAGGGGGCTACACCTTC
TRBV5-1	.	TRBJ2-1	.	CASSFQGSFYNEQFF	TGCGCCAGCAGCTTTCAGGGTTCTTTCTACAATGAGCAGTTCTTC
TRBV7-3	.	TRBJ2-1	.	CASSLTGSPYNEQFF	TGTGCCAGCAGCTTAACGGGGTCCCCCTACAATGAGCAGTTCTTC
TRBV5-6	.	TRBJ2-5	.	CASSLALTGAEEETQYF	TGTGCCAGCAGCTTGGCCCTGACAGGCGCTGAGGAAGAGACCCAGTACTTC
TRBV29-1	TRBD2	TRBJ2-7	.	CSVVGGREKNEQYF	TGCAGCGTTGTGGGCGGGAGGGAAAAGAACGAGCAGTACTTC